The rows below give T cell receptor beta chains drawn from one sample of a study of identical twins. TCRdb reanalysed the 5' RACE reads using MiXCR and keeps one entry per CDR3 protein. Among about 280,000 distinct CDR3 sequences, about 8.1% were seen once, and the ten largest hold around 2.1%. These data were also reused for a study on yellow fever vaccine responses in identical twins.

The sample comprised memory (CD45RO+) T cells sorted from blood. Every receptor here comes from a woman between 18 and 30 years old in good health. The CDR3 runs from the conserved cysteine through the conserved F or W. Each record gives: clone size, V gene, J gene, D gene, CDR3 length, CDR3 protein, CDR3 DNA. A D gene is named only where the DNA matches it firmly. Not all rows give a size; the values are once, few, many and, for expanded clones, a class.

>few|TRBV19|TRBJ2-1|TRBD2|17
CASSITPASGRANEQFF
TGTGCCAGTAGTATTACCCCCGCTAGCGGGAGGGCGAATGAGCAGTTCTTC
>NA|TRBV10-3|TRBJ1-2|NA|12
CAISDGSSGYTF
TGTGCCATCAGTGACGGCAGTTCTGGCTACACCTTC
>NA|TRBV2|TRBJ1-1|TRBD1|18
CASSGVTDRVPLNTEAFF
TGTGCCAGCAGTGGAGTGACGGACAGGGTTCCTTTGAACACTGAAGCTTTCTTT
>many|TRBV20-1|TRBJ1-1|NA|13
CSAEIGGIGEAFF
TGCAGTGCCGAAATCGGGGGGATTGGGGAAGCTTTCTTT
>few|TRBV10-3|TRBJ2-1|NA|15
CAIRGVGGSYNEQFF
TGTGCCATCAGAGGAGTGGGCGGCTCCTACAATGAGCAGTTCTTC
>many|TRBV11-2|TRBJ2-1|NA|14
CASSLGTANNEQFF
TGTGCCAGCAGCCTGGGGACTGCGAACAATGAGCAGTTCTTC
>few|TRBV5-1|TRBJ2-2|TRBD2|15
CASSLVSGAAGELFF
TGCGCCAGCAGCTTGGTTAGCGGGGCTGCCGGGGAGCTGTTTTTT
>many|TRBV20-1|TRBJ1-5|NA|15
CSASPAGVRFQPQHF
TGCAGTGCCTCTCCGGCGGGGGTGCGGTTTCAGCCCCAGCATTTT
>NA|TRBV7-3|TRBJ2-2|TRBD2|14
CASSFAGGVGELFF
TGTGCCAGCAGCTTTGCGGGAGGAGTCGGGGAGCTGTTTTTT
>NA|TRBV20-1|TRBJ1-2|TRBD1|12
CSARGDSDGYTF
TGCAGTGCTAGGGGGGACAGTGATGGCTACACCTTC
>NA|TRBV28|TRBJ1-3|TRBD1|15
CASRNWDSSGNTIYF
TGTGCCAGCAGAAACTGGGACAGCTCTGGAAACACCATATATTTT
>many|TRBV5-1|TRBJ2-1|TRBD1|16
CASRPFGTGSYNEQFF
TGCGCCAGCAGGCCCTTCGGGACAGGCTCCTACAATGAGCAGTTCTTC
>NA|TRBV5-4|TRBJ1-5|NA|15
CASSLGPDADQPQHF
TGTGCCAGCAGCTTAGGGCCGGACGCGGATCAGCCCCAGCATTTT
>few|TRBV5-1|TRBJ2-5|TRBD2|20
CASSLAPSGTSGRGQETQYF
TGCGCCAGCAGCTTGGCTCCCTCCGGGACTAGCGGGAGAGGGCAAGAGACCCAGTACTTC
>NA|TRBV11-2|TRBJ1-1|NA|13
CASSPGVWREAFF
TGTGCCAGCAGCCCAGGAGTTTGGAGGGAAGCTTTCTTT
>many|TRBV11-2|TRBJ2-5|NA|13
CASSWDTGWAQYF
TGTGCCAGCAGCTGGGACACCGGGTGGGCCCAGTACTTC
>few|TRBV5-1|TRBJ2-3|NA|15
CASSLSRGAGDTQYF
TGCGCCAGCAGCTTGTCTCGGGGGGCCGGAGATACGCAGTATTTT
>NA|TRBV19|TRBJ2-3|NA|15
CASSRGRPVSDTQYF
TGTGCCAGCTCTCGTGGCCGGCCCGTGTCAGATACGCAGTATTTT
>many|TRBV24-1|TRBJ1-4|NA|14
CATSDSTGQEKLFF
TGTGCCACCAGTGATTCGACAGGCCAGGAAAAACTGTTTTTT
>many|TRBV3-1|TRBJ2-1|NA|17
CASSQEGREFSYNEQFF
TGTGCCAGCAGCCAAGAGGGTAGGGAGTTCTCCTACAATGAGCAGTTCTTC
>few|TRBV23-1|TRBJ2-2|NA|14
CASSQSSHDGELFF
TGCGCCAGCAGTCAATCCTCGCATGACGGGGAGCTGTTTTTT
>NA|TRBV4-1|TRBJ1-2|TRBD1|15
CASSEDRALTYGYTF
TGCGCCAGCAGTGAGGACAGGGCTTTGACCTATGGCTACACCTTC
>once|TRBV20-1|TRBJ2-5|TRBD1|15
CSARGGQAKQETQYF
TGCAGTGCTAGAGGGGGACAGGCGAAACAAGAGACCCAGTACTTC
>NA|TRBV20-1|TRBJ2-5|TRBD2|14
CSASKRGRLETQYF
TGCAGTGCCTCGAAGCGGGGTAGGTTGGAGACCCAGTACTTC
>many|TRBV29-1|TRBJ2-4|TRBD2|16
CSVVESGRAVGNIQYF
TGCAGCGTTGTGGAAAGCGGGAGGGCCGTCGGGAACATTCAGTACTTC
>NA|TRBV20-1|TRBJ2-2|TRBD1|14
CSATGQGVTGELFF
TGCAGTGCTACCGGACAGGGGGTCACCGGGGAGCTGTTTTTT
>many|TRBV12-3/TRBV12-4|TRBJ1-2|NA|13
CASSLGPGNGYTF
TGTGCCAGCAGTTTAGGTCCGGGAAATGGCTACACCTTC
>NA|TRBV5-1|TRBJ1-1|TRBD1|15
CASSGGAGTGTEAFF
TGCGCCAGCAGCGGGGGGGCAGGGACAGGCACTGAAGCTTTCTTT
>NA|TRBV25-1|TRBJ1-4|NA|17
CASSEPSSSGFNEKLFF
TGTGCCAGCAGTGAGCCCTCCTCCAGTGGGTTTAATGAAAAACTGTTTTTT